The next 20 T cell receptor beta chains were all read from a single sample in a study of T cells in women clearing cervical HPV infection. Data came from immunoSEQ multiplex PCR; TCRdb stores just in-frame clones and leaves some out. Its table lists approximately 24,000 clones. Sequencing input: blood buffy coat. These receptors were collected from a woman between 18 and 69 years old with a cervical HPV16 infection that either progressed to CIN3+ or cleared (not recorded which).

A remark on this clone: The DNA ends 3 residues before the CDR3 does, and the rest of the CDR3 is filled in from the germline J gene. V is TRBV5-1 and J is TRBJ1-4; 9 positions agree with TRBD1. The CDR3 covers 14 residues. The junction had 2 bases not matched to a gene; V was cut back by 3 bases and J by 5 bases. Germline CDR1 SGHRS, CDR2 YFSETQ. This CDR3 is CASSSGTGNEKLFF. Partial CDR3 DNA: TGCGCCAGCAGCTCCGGGACAGGGAATGAAAAA.

Details on this clone: Read coverage stops 3 residues before the CDR3 terminus; the germline J gene supplies the remainder. The gene calls are TRBV5-1 and TRBJ2-5, with 9 bases that match TRBD2. The CDR3 covers 15 residues. Germline loops: CDR1 SGHRS, CDR2 YFSETQ. The CDR3 DNA, read in part, is TGCGCCAGCAGCCCTAGCGGGATGGGCACAGATACC. Residues: CASSPSGMGTDT. In full, the CDR3 is CASSPSGMGTDTQYF.

Turning to this clone: The read ends 3 residues before the CDR3 terminus; that terminus is restored from the germline J gene. The chain joins TRBV5-1 to TRBJ2-5, with D perhaps TRBD2 (6 bases). The CDR3 is 17 residues long. Germline lookup yields CDR1 SGHRS and CDR2 YFSETQ. V dropped 0 bases and J dropped 2 bases, with 17 bases sitting between them. The covered CDR3 bases are TGCGCCAGCAGCTTGGGAAAACTAGCCCGGGAGCAAGAGACC. Protein product: CASSLGKLAREQET. The whole CDR3 protein reads CASSLGKLAREQETQYF.

Comments on this clone: The missing CDR3 end, 3 residues past where the read stops, is filled in from the germline J gene. This rearrangement joins TRBV6-8 to TRBJ1-2; 8 bases are a match to TRBD1. Germline loops: CDR1 MNHGY, CDR2 SAAAGT. The CDR3 is made up of 16 amino acids. Trimming at V came to 0 bases and at J to 2 bases, leaving 5 bases not matched to a gene. This chain's CDR3 is CASSYSTDRENYGYTF. Partial CDR3 DNA: TGTGCCAGCAGTTACTCAACGGACAGGGAGAACTATGGC.

The CDR3 spells CSARDVQRDTQYF. CDR3 DNA, as far as it was read: TGCAGTGCTAGAGATGTCCAGCGGGATACG. The V and J genes are TRBV20-1 and TRBJ2-3; tentatively, D is TRBD2 (5 bases). The CDR3 goes on 3 residues after the read ends, and that part is filled in from the germline J gene. In germline, CDR1 is DFQATT, CDR2 SNEGSKA (reference sequence). V lost 0 bases and J 6 bases, leaving 10 bases between the germline ends. The CDR3 length is 13 residues.

A remark on this clone: Sequencing ends 3 residues short of the CDR3 end; the germline J gene provides the rest. The gene calls are TRBV5-1 and TRBJ1-5, with 8 bases identical to TRBD1. Germline CDR1 reads SGHRS; CDR2 reads YFSETQ. With 3 bases clipped from V and 5 bases from J, the junction kept 4 bases outside the gene matches. The CDR3 loop spans 14 amino acids. CDR3 loop: CASSSDRVYQPQHF. The sequenced CDR3 bases are TGCGCCAGCAGCTCGGACAGGGTCTATCAGCCC.

About this clone itself: The CDR3 is cut off 3 residues early in the read; its end comes from the germline J gene. V usage is TRBV19 and J usage is TRBJ1-1; 7 nucleotides align to TRBD1. From germline, CDR1 is LNHDA and CDR2 SQIVND (reference sequence). The CDR3 spans 14 residues. The V gene end was trimmed by 6 bases and the J gene end by 4 bases; junction bases not matched to a gene: 8. Incomplete CDR3 DNA: TGTGCCAGTAGGGAGGGGGCCGGGTCCACTGAA. It encodes CASREGAGSTE. The full-length CDR3 reads as CASREGAGSTEAFF.

Judged by frequency, this clone is medium-sized. The read finishes 3 residues shy of the CDR3 end, and the germline J gene is used to complete it. This chain links TRBV30 with TRBJ2-3; D may be TRBD2 (5 bases). V was pared by 0 bases and J by 3 bases, with 10 bases between. Germline V CDR1 and CDR2: GTSNPN, SVGIG (reference sequence). The CDR3 has 14 residues. The CDR3 region is CAWSVGGQTDTQYF. The part of the CDR3 DNA that was read is TGTGCCTGGAGTGTTGGCGGGCAAACAGATACG.

Worth noting for this clone: Read data end 3 residues before the CDR3 end; the end is taken from the germline J gene. The rearrangement joins TRBV18 to TRBJ1-4; D gene uncertain. This CDR3 has 12 residues. Germline assignment: CDR1 KGHSH and CDR2 LQKENI. CDR3 bases read: TGTGCCAGCTCACCCTTAGTGGGCAAA. It encodes CASSPLVGK. The CDR3 reads in full as CASSPLVGKLFF.

About this clone itself: The same CDR3 is also encoded by other DNA sequences in this sample. Incomplete CDR3 DNA: TGTGCCAGCTCACCGCCGGGCGGGGCCTACGAG. Amino acids: CASSPPGGAYE. The full CDR3 sequence reads CASSPPGGAYEQYF. The J gene is TRBJ2-7, the V gene TRBV18; a weak D match, TRBD2 (6 bases). The read ends 3 residues shy of where the CDR3 ends; the end is completed using the germline J gene. The CDR3 has 14 residues. CDR1 is KGHSH, CDR2 LQKENI, per germline. The V and J ends lost 3 bases and 2 bases respectively, with 11 bases between them.

Turning to this clone: Coverage ceases 3 residues before the CDR3 finishes, and the germline J gene fills in the end. The chain links TRBV9 to TRBJ2-3; D ambiguous. Germline-derived CDR1 and CDR2 are SGDLS and YYNGEE. The CDR3 runs to 12 residues. The V end was cut by 7 bases, the J end by 0 bases, with 6 bases between. The DNA read from the CDR3 is TGTGCCAGCGCCGGTAGCACAGATACG. Residues: CASAGSTDT. The complete CDR3 protein is CASAGSTDTQYF.

Remarks on this clone: The read ends 3 residues shy of where the CDR3 ends; the end is completed using the germline J gene. This chain joins TRBV5-1 and TRBJ1-2, with TRBD1 matching over 7 bases. The trim removed 6 bases at V and 4 bases at J, leaving 27 bases unmatched. CDR3 length: 20 amino acids. Germline values: CDR1 SGHRS, CDR2 YFSETQ. CDR3 sequence: CASTQFKGTQPSQGGYGYTF. The part of the CDR3 DNA that was read is TGCGCCAGCACCCAATTTAAGGGAACGCAACCTTCCCAGGGGGGCTATGGC.

Concerning this clone: The read terminates 3 residues before the CDR3 end, so the remaining end is supplied by the germline J gene. The J gene is TRBJ1-6, the V gene TRBV5-1, with D possibly TRBD1 on 5 matching bases. The V end lost 0 bases, the J end lost 11 bases, and 12 bases lay between the germline ends. From germline, CDR1 is SGHRS and CDR2 YFSETQ. The CDR3 spans 14 residues. CDR3 residues: CASSLAGRAPPLHF. The DNA read from the CDR3 is TGCGCCAGCAGCTTGGCAGGGCGTGCGCCACCC.

As to this clone: The read ends 3 residues early relative to the CDR3; the germline J gene fills the gap. V gene TRBV5-6 combines with J gene TRBJ2-3; unclear D gene. Germline CDR1 SGHDT, CDR2 YYEEEE. There are 15 residues in the CDR3. Partial CDR3 DNA: TGTGCCAGCAGCTTGGCGGCGCCCGCGGCGGAGACG. It specifies CASSLAAPAAET. The full CDR3 protein is CASSLAAPAAETQYF.

Remarks on this clone: The CDR3 is cut off 3 residues early in the read; its end comes from the germline J gene. This sequence joins TRBV5-1 and TRBJ2-7, with 11 bases aligning to TRBD1. V gave up 4 bases and J gave up 3 bases; unmatched junction bases: 3. This CDR3 region has 14 residues. Germline V gene data show CDR1 as SGHRS and CDR2 as YFSETQ. The CDR3 sequence: CASSGTGGGYEQYF. The CDR3 bases that were read are TGCGCCAGCAGCGGGACAGGGGGGGGCTACGAG.

CDR3 DNA, as far as it was read: TGCAGTGCTAGATGGGGGGGAGAGACG. Residues: CSARWGGET. The complete CDR3 sequence is CSARWGGETQYF. The chain combines TRBV20-1 with TRBJ2-3, with TRBD2 matching over 7 bases. The read terminates 3 residues ahead of where the CDR3 ends, so the germline J gene completes it. Germline V gene data show CDR1 as DFQATT and CDR2 as SNEGSKA (reference sequence). The CDR3 has 12 residues.

Regarding this clone: With the read ending 3 residues before the CDR3 end, the germline J gene is used to fill in that end. The chain employs TRBV7-6 and TRBJ1-6, with D perhaps TRBD1 (6 bases). The CDR3 is 17 amino acids. V was cut by 5 bases and J by 5 bases, with 19 bases left in between. The V gene's germline CDR1 is SGHVS and CDR2 FNYEAQ. The DNA read from the CDR3 is TGTGCCAGCAGCCCAGGCCAGTGGACAGCAGATAATTCACCC. Translation gives CASSPGQWTADNSP. The full-length CDR3 reads as CASSPGQWTADNSPLHF. Supplemented by reference TRBV7-6 and TRBJ1-6, the full variable domain reads GAGVSQSPRYKVTKRGQDVALRCDPISGHVSLYWYRQALGQGPEFLTYFNYEAQQDKSGLPNDRFSAERPEGSISTLTIQRTEQRDSAMYRCASSPGQWTADNSPLHFGNGTRLTVT.

As regards this clone: With the read ending 3 residues before the CDR3 end, the germline J gene is used to fill in that end. The genes are TRBV19 and TRBJ1-1; 7 positions match TRBD1. The trim removed 9 bases at V and 1 base at J, leaving 8 bases unmatched. Germline CDR1 is LNHDA and CDR2 is SQIVND (reference sequence). CDR3 length equals 14 residues. The covered CDR3 bases are TGTGCCAGCAAGAGACAGGGTAAGAACACTGAA. Protein: CASKRQGKNTE. The CDR3, in full, reads CASKRQGKNTEAFF.

As to this clone: The read is 3 residues too short to cover the CDR3 end, so that end is filled in from the germline J gene. This sequence joins TRBV11-3 and TRBJ2-1; 10 nucleotides agree with TRBD2. The CDR3 runs 14 residues. V trimming: 5 bases; J trimming: 6 bases; junction bases outside the gene matches: 4. From germline, CDR1 is SGHNT and CDR2 YENEEA. The CDR3 here is CASSRGLASNEQFF. The sequenced CDR3 bases are TGTGCCAGCAGCCGGGGACTAGCGAGCAATGAG.

Regarding this clone: The CDR3 goes on 3 residues after the read ends, and that part is filled in from the germline J gene. The V call is TRBV30, the J call TRBJ1-2; D possibly corresponds to TRBD1 (5 bases). The CDR3 consists of 11 residues. Germline V gives CDR1 GTSNPN, CDR2 SVGIG (reference sequence). Here the CDR3 reads CAWTRGYDYTF. The part of the CDR3 DNA that was read is TGTGCCTGGACTAGGGGTTACGAC.